These T cell receptor beta chains were read from a single sample in a study of vaccination and CD4 T cells after COVID-19. TCRdb recomputed calls from the PCR reads with MiXCR, one row per CDR3 protein. The sample records 22,000 or so distinct CDR3 sequences, roughly 54% being singletons. Antigens for these TCRs are unknown. The sequenced sample consisted of CD4+ T cells from blood, cultured in vitro. These receptors were obtained from a human donor who had recovered from COVID-19. CDR3s leave out the opening cysteine and the closing phenylalanine or tryptophan.

>TRBV11-2|TRBJ2-7
ASSLAAGSGYEQY
>TRBV30|TRBJ1-2
ASQTGGGYT
>TRBV24-1|TRBJ2-1
ATRAAGGSYNEQF
>TRBV19|TRBJ1-4
ASSRTGEVDEKLF
>TRBV19|TRBJ2-1
ATNPTYNLYNEQF
>TRBV6-1|TRBJ1-2
ASSRTYSGTSYGYT
>TRBV6-5|TRBJ2-5
ASSYSGGTQY
>TRBV30|TRBJ1-5
AWSFGGPQH
>TRBV12-5|TRBJ1-5
ASGSATGSNQPQH
>TRBV20-1|TRBJ2-2
SARPTSAGELF
>TRBV10-1|TRBJ2-5
ASSESGGGAETQY
>TRBV15|TRBJ1-6
ATSRDRGMGNSPLH
>TRBV11-2|TRBJ2-2
ASNIGAAGELF
>TRBV7-3|TRBJ2-3
ASSLIAGPGTDTQY
>TRBV20-1|TRBJ2-5
SASRDRQETQY
>TRBV18|TRBJ2-1
ASSFGLAAVRDSDNEQF
>TRBV2|TRBJ1-3
ATKNRNTIY
>TRBV3-1|TRBJ2-2
ASSPNRGLNTGELF
>TRBV24-1|TRBJ2-3
ATEGASTDTQY
>TRBV5-8|TRBJ1-2
ASSLSRSLGGYT
>TRBV6-1|TRBJ1-2
ASSRQGAPSHYGYT
>TRBV3-1|TRBJ2-7
ASSQVELGYEQY
>TRBV12-3/TRBV12-4|TRBJ2-7
ASSQEMYEQY
>TRBV20-1|TRBJ2-5
SARDLGGRAFETQY
>TRBV5-4|TRBJ2-7
ASSGRDSSYEQY
>TRBV6-1|TRBJ2-5
ASKTSRETQY
>TRBV2|TRBJ2-1
ASRLESSYNEQF
>TRBV5-4|TRBJ1-1
ASSFPGNTEAF
>TRBV27|TRBJ1-6
ASCPAPGSPLH
>TRBV2|TRBJ1-2
ASSEARGTYGYT
>TRBV11-2|TRBJ2-1
ASTPLIKNEQF
>TRBV6-5|TRBJ2-1
ASSWDPGGNEQF
>TRBV27|TRBJ1-1
ASSRRDESEAF
>TRBV6-2/TRBV6-3|TRBJ2-2
ASEGRVNTGELF
>TRBV10-3|TRBJ2-1
AIHSGTGQHNEQF
>TRBV28|TRBJ2-7
ASTTRAGGPSYEQY
>TRBV19|TRBJ2-2
ASSGTSNTGELF
>TRBV6-1|TRBJ1-5
ASCGGDGNQPQH
>TRBV7-3|TRBJ2-3
ASSLTRLDTQY
>TRBV14|TRBJ2-7
ASSQGFRQY
>TRBV20-1|TRBJ2-1
SANSDRVDNEQF
>TRBV28|TRBJ2-7
ASSDSYLSGGYEQY
>TRBV10-1|TRBJ2-1
ASSPRLAPAYEQF
>TRBV5-7|TRBJ1-3
ASSHYHWGQGPCSGNTIY
>TRBV6-2/TRBV6-3|TRBJ2-5
ASDPGVQETQY
>TRBV5-4|TRBJ1-1
ASSLWGDRPTEAF
>TRBV10-3|TRBJ1-1
AISGGTGDPNTEAF
>TRBV6-2/TRBV6-3|TRBJ2-3
ASSRGFSGSPDTQY
>TRBV7-2|TRBJ2-7
ASSPRGSFGEQY
>TRBV2|TRBJ1-6
ASSEARGQGNSPLH